This T cell receptor beta chain stems from a study of T cells in Graves' hyperthyroidism and ophthalmopathy. Sampled blood dates from first hyperthyroidism diagnosis, and it precedes any ophthalmopathy symptoms. Amplification yielded TCR beta CDR3 regions, with RNA transcripts as the source. HTBI primers were the set used in a first-round RT-PCR of the TCR CDR3. TCRdb reanalysed the multiplex PCR reads using MiXCR and keeps one entry per CDR3 protein. Of approximately 24,000 distinct CDR3 sequences detected, around 50% appear once; the ten largest clones hold about a quarter. General study results and limits: A model built on 13 V-J features separated ophthalmopathy from stable hyperthyroidism. In the blood, most expanded thyroid clonotypes above 0.001 appeared as well.

With 0 bases removed from V and 1 base from J, the gap between germline ends came to 6 bases. CDR1 and CDR2 (germline): SGDLS, YYNGEE. The CDR3 consists of 14 residues. This clonotype is classed as medium-sized. Its specificity is not known. This rearrangement joins TRBV9 to TRBJ2-3; either TRBD1 or TRBD2 may fit D (5 bases each). This TCR was recovered from a woman aged 40 to 50 with Graves' hyperthyroidism that later progressed to Graves' ophthalmopathy. The sequenced sample consisted of blood. The DNA for the CDR3 is TGTGCCAGCAGCGTAGTGGGGGGCACAGATACGCAGTATTTT. It yields the protein CASSVVGGTDTQYF.